The rows below give T cell receptor beta chains drawn from one sample of a study of CD8+CD57+ T cells in acquired aplastic anemia. TCRdb re-derived calls from the reads in MiXCR, one entry per CDR3 protein. The table shows around 430,000 distinct CDR3 sequences, with more than 25% occurring only once. Input material: sorted CD4+, CD8+, or CD8+CD57+ T cells (not recorded which) from PBMCs. These receptors all come from a human donor with aplastic anemia. Each CDR3 is given with its conserved first and last residue. The order of the fields is J gene, D gene, V gene, clone size, CDR3 DNA, CDR3 protein. A D gene is named only where the DNA matches it firmly. A clone size is listed for some rows: how often the clone was seen (once, few, many), or a class if it is expanded.

J gene: TRBJ2-3; D gene: TRBD2; V gene: TRBV6-1; clone size: few; CDR3 DNA: TGTGCCAGCAACGGACTAGTCGGCGATACGCAGTATTTT; CDR3 protein: CASNGLVGDTQYF
J gene: TRBJ2-7; D gene: .; V gene: TRBV2; clone size: .; CDR3 DNA: TGTGCCAGCAGCTTGTGGTCCGGCGCCCACGAGCAGTACTTC; CDR3 protein: CASSLWSGAHEQYF
J gene: TRBJ1-3; D gene: .; V gene: TRBV28; clone size: .; CDR3 DNA: TGTGCCAGCAGTTACTCGGGGGCGAGTGGAAACACCATATATTTT; CDR3 protein: CASSYSGASGNTIYF
J gene: TRBJ2-3; D gene: TRBD1; V gene: TRBV20-1; clone size: .; CDR3 DNA: TGCAGTGCTAACCCCCGGACAGGGGTCACAGATACGCAGTATTTT; CDR3 protein: CSANPRTGVTDTQYF
J gene: TRBJ2-3; D gene: .; V gene: TRBV7-2; clone size: .; CDR3 DNA: TGTGCCAGCAGCTTAGCAGCCAGGGGAGATACGCAGTATTTT; CDR3 protein: CASSLAARGDTQYF
J gene: TRBJ1-2; D gene: TRBD1; V gene: TRBV7-2; clone size: many; CDR3 DNA: TGTGCCAGCAGCCCCTCTTCGGGACAGGGTGGTGGCTACACCTTC; CDR3 protein: CASSPSSGQGGGYTF
J gene: TRBJ2-2; D gene: TRBD1; V gene: TRBV10-2; clone size: .; CDR3 DNA: TGTGCCAGCAGCCCGCCAGGGGGACAGGCCACCGGGGAGCTGTTTTTT; CDR3 protein: CASSPPGGQATGELFF
J gene: TRBJ1-2; D gene: .; V gene: TRBV5-1; clone size: many; CDR3 DNA: TGCGCCAGCGCCCTGGCGGCTAACTATGGCTACACCTTC; CDR3 protein: CASALAANYGYTF
J gene: TRBJ2-5; D gene: .; V gene: TRBV24-1; clone size: many; CDR3 DNA: TGTGCCACCAGTGACGGAGGGACAGCTCAAGAGACCCAGTACTTC; CDR3 protein: CATSDGGTAQETQYF
J gene: TRBJ1-2; D gene: TRBD1; V gene: TRBV6-1; clone size: many; CDR3 DNA: TGTGCCAGCAGTACAGGGGGCTATGGCTACACCTTC; CDR3 protein: CASSTGGYGYTF
J gene: TRBJ2-7; D gene: TRBD1; V gene: TRBV20-1; clone size: many; CDR3 DNA: TGCAGTGCCGCCTCACCCGCAGGGGGCTACGAGCAGTACTTC; CDR3 protein: CSAASPAGGYEQYF
J gene: TRBJ1-2; D gene: .; V gene: TRBV11-2; clone size: .; CDR3 DNA: TGTGCCAGCAGCTTGAGGGACGGCAACCCGTTATCCTATGGCTACACCTTC; CDR3 protein: CASSLRDGNPLSYGYTF
J gene: TRBJ1-4; D gene: TRBD1; V gene: TRBV15; clone size: .; CDR3 DNA: TGTGCCACCAGCGGGGACAGGGGTGAAAAACTGTTTTTT; CDR3 protein: CATSGDRGEKLFF
J gene: TRBJ1-2; D gene: .; V gene: TRBV4-3; clone size: .; CDR3 DNA: TGCGCCAGCAGCCCAGGGGAGGCGGGGGGCGGGTATCATGGCTACACCTTC; CDR3 protein: CASSPGEAGGGYHGYTF
J gene: TRBJ1-2; D gene: TRBD1; V gene: TRBV4-3; clone size: few; CDR3 DNA: TGCGCCAGCAGCCAAGGCAACAAAGCGAAGGGGGCTGGTGGCTACACCTTC; CDR3 protein: CASSQGNKAKGAGGYTF
J gene: TRBJ2-3; D gene: TRBD2; V gene: TRBV7-6; clone size: .; CDR3 DNA: TGTGCCAGCAGCTCCAAAGCGGGAACAGATACGCAGTATTTT; CDR3 protein: CASSSKAGTDTQYF
J gene: TRBJ2-2; D gene: .; V gene: TRBV5-8; clone size: .; CDR3 DNA: TGTGCCAGTTCAAAGGGAATTCGGAACACCGGGGAGCTGTTTTTT; CDR3 protein: CASSKGIRNTGELFF
J gene: TRBJ2-7; D gene: .; V gene: TRBV4-3; clone size: many; CDR3 DNA: TGCGCCAGCAGCCAAGAAGGGTACTACTACGAGCAGTACTTC; CDR3 protein: CASSQEGYYYEQYF
J gene: TRBJ1-2; D gene: .; V gene: TRBV19; clone size: many; CDR3 DNA: TGTGCCAGTAGTTGGGAGGACAACTATGGCTACACCTTC; CDR3 protein: CASSWEDNYGYTF
J gene: TRBJ1-2; D gene: TRBD1; V gene: TRBV29-1; clone size: many; CDR3 DNA: TGCAGCGTTAACTCCGGGACAGACCTCCATGGCTACACCTTC; CDR3 protein: CSVNSGTDLHGYTF
J gene: TRBJ2-5; D gene: TRBD2; V gene: TRBV7-6; clone size: .; CDR3 DNA: TGTGCCAGCACTCTAGCGGGGGGGCAAGAGACCCAGTACTTC; CDR3 protein: CASTLAGGQETQYF
J gene: TRBJ2-7; D gene: .; V gene: TRBV7-3; clone size: .; CDR3 DNA: TGTGCCAGCAGCCGATCTACCTACGAGCAGTACTTC; CDR3 protein: CASSRSTYEQYF
J gene: TRBJ2-1; D gene: .; V gene: TRBV24-1; clone size: .; CDR3 DNA: TGTGCCACCAGCAGAGATGATTCCGGGACCTACGAGCAGTTCTTC; CDR3 protein: CATSRDDSGTYEQFF
J gene: TRBJ1-2; D gene: .; V gene: TRBV19; clone size: many; CDR3 DNA: TGTGCCAGTAGTATCCTTAACTATGGCTACACCTTC; CDR3 protein: CASSILNYGYTF
J gene: TRBJ2-7; D gene: .; V gene: TRBV20-1; clone size: .; CDR3 DNA: TGCAGTGCCTATACCGGGACAACGGCTTCCTACGAGCAGTACTTC; CDR3 protein: CSAYTGTTASYEQYF
J gene: TRBJ2-1; D gene: TRBD1; V gene: TRBV7-9; clone size: .; CDR3 DNA: TGTGCCAGCAGCTTAGGGGATTGGGACAGCCCTTTCTTC; CDR3 protein: CASSLGDWDSPFF
J gene: TRBJ1-2; D gene: .; V gene: TRBV2; clone size: .; CDR3 DNA: TGTGCCAGCAGTGAAAGTGGACAGAACTATGGCTACACCTTC; CDR3 protein: CASSESGQNYGYTF
J gene: TRBJ2-1; D gene: .; V gene: TRBV7-9; clone size: many; CDR3 DNA: TGTGCCAGCAGCAATAGGGGGGATGAGCAGTTCTTC; CDR3 protein: CASSNRGDEQFF
J gene: TRBJ2-1; D gene: TRBD2; V gene: TRBV15; clone size: many; CDR3 DNA: TGTGCCACCAGCAGAGTTACGGGACTAGTATCCCATGAGCAGTTCTTC; CDR3 protein: CATSRVTGLVSHEQFF
J gene: TRBJ2-7; D gene: .; V gene: TRBV15; clone size: once; CDR3 DNA: TGTGCCACCAGCAGCTCCTCGGGACTGGGAACCTACGAGCAGTACTTC; CDR3 protein: CATSSSSGLGTYEQYF
J gene: TRBJ2-5; D gene: .; V gene: TRBV5-1; clone size: few; CDR3 DNA: TGCGCCAGCAATACCCAGGGGCTCCAAGAGACCCAGTACTTC; CDR3 protein: CASNTQGLQETQYF
J gene: TRBJ1-6; D gene: .; V gene: TRBV12-3/TRBV12-4; clone size: many; CDR3 DNA: TGTGCCAGCACTGGGACACCCCGAGATTCACCCCTCCACTTT; CDR3 protein: CASTGTPRDSPLHF
J gene: TRBJ1-2; D gene: .; V gene: TRBV2; clone size: few; CDR3 DNA: TGTGCCAGCAGGGCACAGGGTGGAAGTTATGGCTACACCTTC; CDR3 protein: CASRAQGGSYGYTF
J gene: TRBJ2-1; D gene: TRBD2; V gene: TRBV5-1; clone size: .; CDR3 DNA: TGCGCCAGCAGCTTGGTTTTAGCGGGAGGGCCTGACAATGAGCAGTTCTTC; CDR3 protein: CASSLVLAGGPDNEQFF
J gene: TRBJ2-2; D gene: .; V gene: TRBV10-1; clone size: many; CDR3 DNA: TGCGCCAGCAGTGAGCGGGGGCGTGTCACCGGGGAGCTGTTTTTT; CDR3 protein: CASSERGRVTGELFF